This is a list of T cell receptor beta chains from one sample in a study of blood T cell repertoires in COVID-19. The repertoire was sequenced with immunoSEQ multiplex PCR; TCRdb's copy has only in-frame clones and lacks some. This table has about 80,000 clones, nearly 90% appearing once. The sequencing input was peripheral blood. The receptors stem from a man between 65 and 79 years old with acute or convalescent COVID-19. CDR3s include the opening cysteine and the closing phenylalanine or tryptophan. Each record gives: V gene, clone size, CDR3 protein. Not every row has a clone size; where given, it reads once, few, many or a size class.

V: TRBV4-3; size: NA; CDR3: CASSQDFGAYEQYF
V: TRBV5-1; size: NA; CDR3: CASSSPLYSETGGRGYNEQFF
V: TRBV3-1/TRBV3-2; size: NA; CDR3: CASSQDIWLAGVQETQYF
V: TRBV10-3; size: NA; CDR3: CAISETSGSTHEQYF
V: TRBV9; size: NA; CDR3: CASSVEGTRLAEQYF
V: TRBV29-1; size: NA; CDR3: CSVRQGVYGYTF
V: TRBV3-1/TRBV3-2; size: NA; CDR3: CASSQRGVAGELFF
V: TRBV27; size: NA; CDR3: CASSLKAPTGLNNSPLHF
V: TRBV2; size: NA; CDR3: CASTSSHRDGEQYF
V: TRBV7-2; size: NA; CDR3: CASSLERIRRGGSSEQFF
V: TRBV28; size: NA; CDR3: CASSLKRGGTDTQYF
V: TRBV10-1; size: once; CDR3: CASSERQGASANTEAFF
V: TRBV13; size: NA; CDR3: CASSTQGQGNYMNTEAFF
V: TRBV5-8; size: NA; CDR3: CASSGTGSSYNEQFF
V: TRBV13; size: NA; CDR3: CASSSGLAGLTGELFF
V: TRBV5-4; size: NA; CDR3: CASSAGLAARTDTQYF
V: TRBV28; size: few; CDR3: CASRSRSQGNEQFF
V: TRBV29-1; size: NA; CDR3: CSVATGVDQPQHF
V: TRBV7-2; size: NA; CDR3: CASSLGLAGTLGYF
V: TRBV9; size: few; CDR3: CASSPRGDSNTEAFF
V: TRBV11-2; size: once; CDR3: CASSLDRWTSGGLIQLVF
V: TRBV5-4; size: NA; CDR3: CASSVGQGGRNTEAFF
V: TRBV5-1; size: NA; CDR3: CASSRTGDHYGYTF
V: TRBV28; size: NA; CDR3: CASSGQETQYF
V: TRBV18; size: NA; CDR3: CASSTGDYGYTF
V: TRBV28; size: NA; CDR3: CASSLDGDPLGYGYTF
V: TRBV2; size: NA; CDR3: CARATGATASNSPLHF
V: TRBV25-1; size: NA; CDR3: CASSETGFTSYEQYF
V: TRBV20-1; size: NA; CDR3: CSASVTYTYEQYF
V: TRBV28; size: NA; CDR3: CASKGAAGYGYTF
V: TRBV11-3; size: NA; CDR3: CASSLGQGHTGELFF
V: TRBV16; size: NA; CDR3: CASSLHSLNTEAFF
V: TRBV6-5; size: NA; CDR3: CASNRPSYEQYF
V: TRBV21-1; size: NA; CDR3: CASSKEGTSGSLSSYEQYF
V: TRBV10-3; size: NA; CDR3: CAISEFEDRFF
V: TRBV6-5; size: NA; CDR3: CASSNRDRAFYEQYF
V: TRBV6-6; size: NA; CDR3: CASRTTSLSTDTQYF
V: TRBV7-2; size: once; CDR3: CASSLGAGIQKGYTF
V: TRBV5-8; size: NA; CDR3: CASSPGTSGRSGDTQYF
V: TRBV7-9; size: NA; CDR3: CASSFKTGGYSGNTIYF
V: TRBV14; size: once; CDR3: CASSPGQGNYGYTF
V: TRBV10-3; size: NA; CDR3: CAISESRTDKYGYTF
V: TRBV19; size: NA; CDR3: CASSTGTGGHEQYF
V: TRBV9; size: NA; CDR3: CASSVAPGGKDTQYF
V: TRBV5-1; size: NA; CDR3: CASSLGTTASGANVLTF
V: TRBV6-5; size: NA; CDR3: CASFGAGRHSYEQYF
V: TRBV7-9; size: once; CDR3: CASSSRKLLAGEYNEQFF
V: TRBV28; size: NA; CDR3: CASSLGGASGRYNEQFF
V: TRBV18; size: NA; CDR3: CASSPTGGAYGYTF
V: TRBV6-5; size: NA; CDR3: CASSPGTGGRNTIYF
V: TRBV2; size: NA; CDR3: CASSSLGLAGGSTGELFF
V: TRBV6-2/TRBV6-3; size: NA; CDR3: CASSKAGVLNTEAFF
V: TRBV7-2; size: NA; CDR3: CASSLAPRTSFYNEQFF
V: TRBV5-4; size: once; CDR3: CASSDRGSGRFSGELFF
V: TRBV12-3/TRBV12-4; size: few; CDR3: CASSTNYLPEQFF
V: TRBV5-5; size: NA; CDR3: CASSVLRGDGYTF
V: TRBV5-4; size: NA; CDR3: CASSQTSAKSHEQFF